This T cell receptor (beta chain) was recovered during a study of cytomegalovirus exposure and HLA in healthy donors (dated by TCRdb to 2016 to 2017). Regarding the research as a whole: In an earlier analysis of several hundred of the donors, around 290 Gb of sequence data and 90 million to 120 million unique TCR beta sequences from roughly 200 million T cells were reported. Alongside the repertoire data, information on donor age, sex, ethnicity and CMV serostatus was compiled. Of the roughly 400 genotyped donors, 65% to 90% were placed in the genetic ancestry cluster associated with self-reported Caucasian donors. The study profiled the T cell repertoires of around 700 subjects by immunosequencing and related them to cytomegalovirus serostatus. The aim of the study was to test whether cataloging public T cell receptors could identify signatures of past pathogen exposure. To decide whether each TCR beta V gene segment behaved as functional or pseudogenic, an earlier analysis of some 540 of the donors relied on high-throughput TCR beta sequencing. Class I and class II HLA loci were covered by the typing at four-digit resolution. All discovery cohort repertoires had been generated on a single sequencing platform. The number of typed donors differed by locus: about 620-640 for A, B, C, DRB1 and DQB1; 500 to 550 for DQA1; 606 for DPA1; and around 470 for DPB1. About five DR-DQ haplotypes were handled as single units for association and clustering because linkage in the cohort was strong. Across roughly 420 genotyped donors of the cohort, an average of approximately 220,000 unique TCR beta nucleotide sequences per donor were sequenced, and roughly 18% of those sequences were non-productive. To study patterns of TCR occurrence, a later analysis re-analyzed previously published TCR beta repertoires from under 750 donors and added high-resolution HLA genotyping. To predict cytomegalovirus infection status, the study combined high-throughput TCR immunosequencing, statistical association of individual TCRs with disease status, and machine learning. A later genetic analysis used genome-wide SNP genotypes for about 60% of the roughly 700 donors, treating that subset as a discovery cohort. A separate validation cohort of roughly 120 different subjects was used in addition to the approximately 670-subject first cohort. Roughly 300 gigabases of sequencing data and some 85 million unique TCR sequences were included in an early release covering about 700 HLA-typed donors. In the later analysis, no new phenotypic data were used to find candidate immune exposures; instead, reliance was placed on TCR beta sequences and their occurrence across donors. What the study reported, not specific to this receptor: A later analysis found that HLA-associated TCR beta chains were more clonally expanded and had lower generation probabilities than equally common non-associated chains. The presence/absence analyses assumed that sequencing depth was roughly uniform across donors, and that assumption may not be true. CMV serostatus was the only immune exposure information available for the cohort. In both the original and validation cohorts, the classifier was reported to diagnose cytomegalovirus status with high specificity and sensitivity. In the study, roughly 160 TCR beta chains were listed as associated with cytomegalovirus. Linkage disequilibrium might explain the correlated functional status among segregating V segments, but an unknown experimental factor could not be excluded. Compared with the 666-donor mean, donors in an Asian-associated ancestry cluster had fewer N-insertions in productive TCRs, according to a later genetic analysis. A cluster of highly shared sequence variants was judged likely to be a technical artifact of the sequencing pipeline. When HLA alleles, especially DR and DQ, strongly co-occurred, TCR associations were difficult to assign to individual alleles. Because some donors lacked HLA typing at each locus, the association tests relied only on the typed subset. This cohort had only TCR beta chains sequenced, and the lack of alpha or paired-chain data limited which features could be detected. In vitro tests confirmed that a few of the cytomegalovirus-associated TCR beta chains recognize cytomegalovirus antigens. A later genetic analysis associated a missense DCLRE1C variant with V-gene and J-gene trimming of TCR beta chains, and an independent cohort replicated the association. Some IMGT-functional V segments, including TRBV6-2 and TRBV6-3, could not be told apart with the 87-base-pair reads, so those segments were excluded. Specific HLA alleles were associated with over 15,000 TCR beta sequences at a false discovery rate of 0.05 in a later analysis. According to the authors, the approach could potentially be generalized to other disease states and immunological phenotypes. A later analysis found that TCR association rates varied across HLA loci, with DRB1 alleles showing the most associated TCRs and HLA-C alleles the fewest. In an earlier analysis of approximately 590 of the donors, most TCR beta V segments were observed in productive rearrangements about 87% or about 30% of the time, broadly matching IMGT annotations. In a later analysis, most CMV-associated TCR beta chains were found to appear HLA-restricted, with HLA associations seemingly driven largely by CMV exposure. Several of the top co-occurrence clusters appeared to be linked to parvovirus B19, influenza, CMV and Epstein-Barr virus, according to a later analysis. A further reported finding was that TCR beta sequences accurately predicted the HLA-A and HLA-B alleles for most subjects in the first cohort. About 15 rarely observed V segments, including chromosome 9 orphons, were excluded from the earlier analysis of just under 600 of the donors because counts were too low. Across donors, most TCR sequences were observed very rarely, whereas some public TCRs were present in many individuals.

Concerning this clone itself: Its antigen is not yet known. Within one base of it there is no much larger clone, and no base qualities were kept.

Preparation of the library involved the immunoSEQ multiplex PCR assay. A mixture of 60 forward primers for TCR Vbeta segments and 13 reverse primers for TCR Jbeta segments was used in the multiplex PCR. A multiplex PCR assay on genomic DNA amplified the CDR3 region of rearranged TCR beta genes. The Illumina HiSeq System was used to sequence the amplified TCR beta libraries as 87-base-pair reads. Per the authors' processing: A later analysis counted tens of millions of unique TCR beta chains across the 550 to 800 repertoires, and some 11 million of these chains were shared by at least two donors. A nearest-neighbor algorithm error-corrected the raw reads and collapsed the reads into unique sequences, merging closely related sequences to remove PCR and sequencing errors. CDR3 sequences were aligned to IMGT reference sequences to assign V, D and J gene segments. For a sequence to be retained, at least a six-nucleotide match to both a V gene segment and a J gene segment was required. A rearrangement counted as productive if the CDR3 had no stop codons and remained in frame with V and J, and every other rearrangement counted as non-productive. Following IMGT convention, CDR3 was defined as the stretch from the second conserved V-encoded cysteine up to the conserved J-encoded phenylalanine. The earlier analysis of some 580 of the donors excluded any sequence lacking an unambiguous match to a single V gene segment. An earlier analysis of some 610 of the donors called V segments functional above 56.7% productive rearrangements and segregating when the between-donor standard deviation exceeded 5%. To diagnose cytomegalovirus status from the catalog of TCR beta chain sequences, a statistical classification framework was built. In a later analysis, TCR nucleotide sequences were compared against IMGT/GENE-DB human TR gene sequences so that V and J genes could be assigned. A later analysis assigned CDR3 sequences and most-parsimonious VDJ recombination scenarios with the TCRdist pipeline. In a later analysis, each TCR beta chain was defined by its CDR3 amino acid sequence together with its V-gene family, and reads without a unique V-gene family were excluded. In a later analysis, around 600 highly shared, low-generation-probability nucleotide sequences were removed to address suspected cross-contamination and a sequencing artifact. In a later analysis, a clonal expansion index for each public chain was calculated from normalized within-repertoire ranks of inferred template counts. A later analysis computed generation probabilities with a VDJ recombination model fitted to out-of-frame rearrangements, and checked the results against IGoR. Hypergeometric tests were used in a later analysis to score TCR-TCR, TCR-HLA and TCR-CMV co-occurrence, with a repertoire-size bias correction applied to the TCR pairs. In a later analysis, false discovery rates were estimated by permuting HLA or CMV assignments 20 times. In a later analysis, co-occurring TCRs were grouped using DBSCAN, and TCRdist sequence similarity was added for clustering within HLA-allele-positive subsets. For co-occurrence clustering, repertoires with fewer than 30,000 or more than 120,000 public chains were excluded, along with roughly 5 repertoires with anomalous nucleotide sharing. Drawn from immuneACCESS, this table holds only the in-frame rearrangements with V and J called that TCRdb kept. Clones are partly lost; checked studies trace under half to an unresolved V gene and leave the rest unexplained. V, J and clone size are those of that table, while D and trimming were read from the DNA. This sample is represented by 95,000 to 110,000 clones; approximately 80% of them were singletons. The top ten hold 5% to 6.5% of the sample.

CDR1 and CDR2 (MNHNS, SASEGT) derive from the germline V gene. From its cysteine to its phenylalanine, the CDR3 spans 11 amino acids. The read is trimmed to its CDR3 DNA, 33 bases read in frame from base 1. Trimming at the junction amounts to 7 bases on V and 5 bases on J, and the germline ends lie 9 bases apart. The cohort was made up of about 670 healthy bone marrow donors. At the time of sampling, all cohort members were nominally healthy, though unrecorded immune exposures were likely present. The donor tested CMV seropositive, placing the donor among the approximately 290 seropositive members of the cohort. Each donor provided a peripheral blood sample, and peripheral blood mononuclear cells were used for TCR beta sequencing. Genomic DNA extraction from the blood cell samples was performed with the Qiagen DNeasy Blood Extraction Kit.

The sequence derives from a woman between 18 and 29 years old in good health and CMV-seropositive. The rearrangement combines TRBV6-1 with TRBJ2-7; no confident D gene assignment can be made. Sequenced sample: PBMCs. The CDR3 amino acid sequence is: CASTTVDEQYF. At the DNA level, the sequence is TGTGCCAGCACCACAGTCGACGAGCAGTACTTC.